These 16 T cell receptor beta chains originate from one sample sequenced in a study of cytomegalovirus exposure and HLA in healthy donors. Repertoires were generated with immunoSEQ multiplex PCR, while TCRdb's copy carries only in-frame clones and drops some. Found here are some 83,000 clones, about 93% of them singletons; the top ten hold over 2%. Sequenced material: PBMCs. All receptors derive from a woman in her late teens or twenties in good health and CMV-seronegative.

V and J are TRBV2 and TRBJ2-7; 8 nucleotides align to TRBD2. J gave up 2 bases and V 4 bases, and 16 bases lay outside the gene matches. Germline CDR1 SNHLY, CDR2 FYNNEI. This CDR3 has 18 amino acids. The CDR3 protein is CASSGPPQDSGLAYEQYF. DNA of the CDR3: TGTGCCAGCAGTGGACCGCCCCAAGACTCGGGACTAGCCTACGAGCAGTACTTC.

The V gene is TRBV28, the J gene TRBJ2-7, with D tentatively TRBD1 (6 bases). The V and J ends lost 6 bases and 6 bases respectively, with 12 bases between them. Germline V CDR1 and CDR2: MDHEN, SYDVKM. This CDR3 has 12 residues. The CDR3 DNA reads TGTGCCAGCAGGACGACAGGACCCGAGCAGTACTTC. Translation: CASRTTGPEQYF.

This chain joins TRBV4-3 and TRBJ2-7; D perhaps matches TRBD1 (6 bases). CDR1 is LGHNA, CDR2 YSLEER, per germline. V was trimmed by 2 bases and J by 7 bases, leaving 21 bases between them. The CDR3 totals 16 residues. Written as DNA, the CDR3 is TGCGCCAGCAGCCAAAGTCGAACAGGGAATTACGGTGAGCAGTACTTC. This codes for CASSQSRTGNYGEQYF.

The genes are TRBV4-3 and TRBJ2-1; TRBD1 aligns across 9 bases. With V trimmed by 3 bases and J by 4 bases, 4 bases remained unmatched. Germline lookup yields CDR1 LGHNA and CDR2 YSLEER. This CDR3 is built from 15 residues. The CDR3 nucleotides are TGCGCCAGCAGCCATTTGGACAGGGGTTACAATGAGCAGTTCTTC. As protein: CASSHLDRGYNEQFF.

The V call is TRBV19, the J call TRBJ2-1; 8 bases agree with TRBD2. The CDR3 has 17 residues. With 3 bases clipped from V and 0 bases from J, the junction kept 7 bases outside the gene matches. Germline V gene data show CDR1 as LNHDA and CDR2 as SQIVND (reference sequence). CDR3 amino acids: CASSMSGGRSSYNEQFF. In nucleotides, the CDR3 is TGTGCCAGTAGTATGTCAGGCGGGAGGAGCTCCTACAATGAGCAGTTCTTC.

V and J are TRBV9 and TRBJ1-3, with a weak D call TRBD1 (5 bases). Trimming shortened V by 3 bases and J by 3 bases, and 13 bases separated the two germline ends. Germline CDR1 SGDLS, CDR2 YYNGEE. The CDR3 covers 15 residues. CDR3: CASSGEGGVGNTIYF. Written as DNA, the CDR3 is TGTGCCAGCAGCGGGGAAGGAGGGGTTGGAAACACCATATATTTT. Full variable domain (rest looked up from reference TRBV9 and TRBJ1-3): DSGVTQTPKHLITATGQRVTLRCSPRSGDLSVYWYQQSLDQGLQFLIQYYNGEERAKGNILERFSAQQFPDLHSELNLSSLELGDSALYFCASSGEGGVGNTIYFGEGSWLTVV.

The rearrangement joins TRBV11-2 to TRBJ2-2, with 11 bases aligning to TRBD2. The CDR3 consists of 16 residues. Unmatched junction bases numbered 2, after V lost 2 bases and J lost 3 bases. Germline loops: CDR1 SGHAT, CDR2 FQNNGV. CDR3 sequence reads: CASSLIAGGDTGELFF. CDR3 bases: TGTGCCAGCAGCTTAATAGCGGGAGGGGACACCGGGGAGCTGTTTTTT.

The chain uses TRBV4-2 and TRBJ2-1, with TRBD1 identical over 11 bases. The CDR3 runs 18 residues. V lost 1 base to trimming and J lost 7 bases; unmatched junction nucleotides: 12. CDR1 LGHNA and CDR2 YNFKEQ come from the germline V gene. The CDR3, as DNA: TGTGCCAGCAGCCAAGGGACAGGTGGACAGGGGGCGAAGAATGAGCAGTTCTTC. Its translation is CASSQGTGGQGAKNEQFF.

The V call is TRBV7-2, the J call TRBJ2-5; 12 nucleotides match TRBD2. The CDR3 runs to 15 residues. Losses at the gene ends were 1 base for V and 9 bases for J; bases not matched to a gene: 6. Germline V gene lookup returns CDR1 SGHTA and CDR2 FQGNSA. CDR3 nucleotide sequence: TGTGCCAGCAGCTTAGGGGCTAGCGGGGGGGTGGCCCAGTACTTC. Translation: CASSLGASGGVAQYF.

This clone appeared a single time. The chain carries TRBV6-1 and TRBJ1-3, with 12 bases matching TRBD1. With 8 bases clipped from V and 8 bases from J, the junction kept 10 bases outside the gene matches. The V gene's germline CDR1 is MNHNS and CDR2 SASEGT. This CDR3 region has 15 residues. The CDR3 spells CASWSGTGGSHTIYF. As DNA, the CDR3 is TGTGCCAGCTGGTCCGGGACAGGGGGCTCACACACCATATATTTT.

The chain is built from TRBV4-1 and TRBJ1-1, with D perhaps matching TRBD1 (6 bases). V was cut by 4 bases and J by 7 bases, with 19 bases left in between. Germline V gives CDR1 MGHRA, CDR2 YSYEKL. The CDR3 is made up of 15 amino acids. DNA of the CDR3: TGCGCCAGCAGCCCCCTGGCGGGGGGGGCCGTTGAAGCTTTCTTT. Its protein product is CASSPLAGGAVEAFF.

The rearrangement links TRBV11-2 to TRBJ1-4; D gene unclear. Germline values: CDR1 SGHAT, CDR2 FQNNGV. The CDR3 sequence is 15 residues long. V lost 1 base and J 0 bases, leaving 6 bases between the germline ends. CDR3 loop: CASSLGLATNEKLFF. The CDR3, as DNA: TGTGCCAGCAGCTTAGGGCTGGCAACTAATGAAAAACTGTTTTTT.

The chain employs TRBV6-1 and TRBJ2-7, with 7 bases identical to TRBD1. J lost 4 bases, V lost 6 bases, and 9 bases had no gene match. The CDR3 sequence is 14 residues long. The germline V gene has CDR1 MNHNS and CDR2 SASEGT. The CDR3 loop reads CASRRERQGYEQYF. The CDR3 DNA is TGTGCCAGCAGGCGAGAGAGACAGGGATACGAGCAGTACTTC.

The chain links TRBV5-6 to TRBJ2-5, with a weak D call TRBD1 (6 bases). This CDR3 has 15 residues. Looked up from germline, CDR1 is SGHDT and CDR2 is YYEEEE. Trimming took 0 bases from V and 0 from J, leaving 9 bases between them. The CDR3 sequence: CASSLDRDNQETQYF. In DNA, the CDR3 is TGTGCCAGCAGCTTGGACAGGGACAACCAAGAGACCCAGTACTTC.

V gene TRBV20-1 combines with J gene TRBJ2-1; D not resolved. The CDR3 contains 11 residues. Deletions cut 7 bases from V and 3 bases from J, with 7 bases between. Germline lookup yields CDR1 DFQATT and CDR2 SNEGSKA (reference sequence). CDR3 sequence reads: CSGGNYNEQFF. Written as DNA, the CDR3 is TGCAGTGGCGGCAACTACAATGAGCAGTTCTTC.

This sequence joins TRBV7-2 and TRBJ2-7; no firm D call. The CDR3 contains 12 residues. V dropped 5 bases and J dropped 1 base, with 6 bases sitting between them. Germline V gives CDR1 SGHTA, CDR2 FQGNSA. Here the CDR3 DNA reads TGTGCCAGCAGCGTACAATCCTACGAGCAGTACTTC. Its translation: CASSVQSYEQYF. The full variable domain, completed using reference TRBV7-2 and TRBJ2-7, is GAGVSQSPSNKVTEKGKDVELRCDPISGHTALYWYRQSLGQGLEFLIYFQGNSAPDKSGLPSDRFSAERTGGSVSTLTIQRTQQEDSAVYLCASSVQSYEQYFGPGTRLTVT.